One sample yielded the 11 T cell receptor beta chains listed below, sequenced in a study of blood T cells in healthy people across ages. A second PCR of about 6 to 11 cycles used a sample-barcoded 5' primer and a J-beta primer mix. TCRdb re-called the 5' RACE reads with MiXCR, one entry per CDR3 protein. The sample includes 1.5 million to 2 million distinct CDR3 sequences, less than 50% of them seen just once. The sequenced sample was blood. Receptor source: a woman between 35 and 50 years old in good health.

In DNA form, the CDR3 reads TGTGCCAGCAGTGACGCGGTAAGGGGTGAAGCTTTCTTT. Translating it yields CASSDAVRGEAFF. The chain joins TRBV2 to TRBJ1-1; possibly TRBD1 for D (5 bases). The CDR3 loop spans 13 amino acids. CDR1 is SNHLY and CDR2 is FYNNEI in the germline V gene. V gave up 3 bases and J gave up 7 bases, with 12 bases separating them.

This clonotype came up a few times. The V call is TRBV4-3, the J call TRBJ2-7, with 9 bases that match TRBD1. Germline V gives CDR1 LGHNA, CDR2 YSLEER. The CDR3 has 16 residues. V was clipped by 0 bases and J by 7 bases; unmatched bases: 10. The CDR3 protein is CASSQDLTGGKEEQYF. The DNA for the CDR3 is TGCGCCAGCAGCCAAGATCTTACAGGGGGCAAGGAGGAGCAGTACTTC.

This clonotype came up a few times. V usage is TRBV10-3 and J usage is TRBJ1-2; 9 bases are shared with TRBD1. The CDR3 sequence is 12 residues long. CDR1 and CDR2 from the germline V gene are ENHRY and SYGVKD. After removal of 10 bases from V and 2 bases from J, the junction contained 2 bases not matched to a gene. The DNA of the CDR3 is TGTGCCAACGGACAGGGGAACTATGGCTACACCTTC. Protein product: CANGQGNYGYTF.

On this clonotype itself: A much larger clone lies one base from this, so it may be a read error. The V call is TRBV29-1, the J call TRBJ2-6; tentative D call: TRBD2 (5 bases). The V gene's germline CDR1 is SQVTM and CDR2 ANQGSEA. The CDR3 has 16 amino acids. V shed 0 bases and J shed 4 bases, with 13 bases lying between them. CDR3 DNA sequence: TGCAGCGTTGAAGAGAGGGCAGTGTCAGGGGCCAACGTCCTGACTTTC. This sequence encodes CSVEERAVSGANVLTF.

J is TRBJ1-5 and V is TRBV13; D is unresolved. Trimming left V 2 bases short and J 0 bases short, with 8 bases between. CDR1 and CDR2 (germline): PRHDT, FYEKMQ (reference sequence). The CDR3 loop spans 15 amino acids. The CDR3 loop is CASSLKGDSNQPQHF. The CDR3 region has the DNA TGTGCCAGCAGCTTAAAGGGAGATAGCAATCAGCCCCAGCATTTT.

The chain carries TRBV6-2 or TRBV6-3 and TRBJ1-2; TRBD1 agrees at 8 bases. The CDR3 runs to 15 residues. Trimming at V came to 7 bases and at J to 4 bases, leaving 11 bases not matched to a gene. Germline loops: CDR1 MNHEY, CDR2 SVGEGT. The CDR3 DNA reads TGTGCCAGCACCAACTCCGGACAGGGAGTCTATGGCTACACCTTC. Encoded protein: CASTNSGQGVYGYTF.

This rearrangement joins TRBV28 to TRBJ1-4, with TRBD1 identical over 7 bases. Trimming at V came to 10 bases and at J to 8 bases, leaving 16 bases not matched to a gene. The CDR3 runs to 15 residues. Germline V gives CDR1 MDHEN, CDR2 SYDVKM. The CDR3 DNA reads TGTGCCACCCGTGAGGCAGGGGGTTTGCGGGAAAAACTGTTTTTT. Translation gives CATREAGGLREKLFF.

V and J are TRBV20-1 and TRBJ2-7; D may correspond to TRBD1 or TRBD2 (5 bases each). Judging by the DNA end, TRBJ2-5 fits better; the J call may be wrong. Germline V gene lookup returns CDR1 DFQATT and CDR2 SNEGSKA (reference sequence). The CDR3 spans 12 residues. The CDR3 spells CSAGDQRETQYF. Here the CDR3 DNA reads TGCAGTGCTGGGGACCAGAGAGAGACCCAGTACTTC.

The chain combines TRBV20-1 with TRBJ1-2, with D tentatively TRBD1 (6 bases). V was trimmed by 3 bases and J by 3 bases, leaving 14 bases between them. This CDR3 comprises 14 residues. CDR1 is DFQATT and CDR2 is SNEGSKA in the germline V gene (reference sequence). CDR3 residues: CSASAGRGHYGYTF. CDR3 bases: TGCAGTGCTAGTGCGGGGCGGGGGCACTATGGCTACACCTTC.

There are many counts of this clonotype. V and J are TRBV11-2 and TRBJ2-5; no firm D call. Deletions cut 1 base from V and 2 bases from J, with 8 bases between. CDR1 is SGHAT and CDR2 is FQNNGV in the germline V gene. The CDR3 has 14 residues. CDR3 protein: CASSLGTPQETQYF. CDR3 nucleotide sequence: TGTGCCAGCAGCTTAGGCACACCACAAGAGACCCAGTACTTC.

This clonotype was seen a few times. This chain uses TRBV27 with TRBJ1-5; D gene ambiguous. With 3 bases removed from V and 1 base from J, the gap between germline ends came to 19 bases. Germline V gene lookup returns CDR1 MNHEY and CDR2 SMNVEV (reference sequence). CDR3 length equals 18 residues. In DNA form, the CDR3 reads TGTGCCAGCAGTTTGAAGCGGAGGGTTGGTGCGAGCAATCAGCCCCAGCATTTT. Translating gives CASSLKRRVGASNQPQHF.